This TCR beta chain comes out of a study of blood T cells in healthy people across ages. This clonotype was observed a few times. What it binds is not known. This CDR3 is built from 16 residues. CDR1 and CDR2 (germline): SNHLY, FYNNEI. V shed 6 bases and J shed 3 bases, with 21 bases lying between them. Whole-study findings and limits: Fewer expanded clones and more diversity marked long-lived versus aged donors. Unsorted PBMC input precluded a conclusive naive versus antigen-experienced comparison.

Together with a sample-barcoded 5' primer, a J-beta primer mix was included in a second PCR lasting roughly 7 to 11 cycles. Through a template-switch adaptor with 12 random nucleotides, each cDNA molecule received a tag. Each CDR3 protein is one row after TCRdb ran MiXCR on the 5' RACE reads. The data show approximately 1,000,000 distinct CDR3 sequences, around 45% seen once. This TCR was sampled from a woman aged 55-70 years in good health. The sequencing input was blood. V and J are TRBV2 and TRBJ2-7, with D unresolved. CDR3: CASRGGPLVNYYEQYF. CDR3 DNA sequence: TGTGCCAGCAGGGGCGGTCCGTTGGTAAATTACTACGAGCAGTACTTC.